The rows below give T cell receptor beta chains drawn from one sample of a study of blood T cells in healthy people across ages. TCRdb independently ran MiXCR on the 5' RACE reads; one entry per CDR3 protein. The table lists approximately 800,000 distinct CDR3 sequences, about 55% of them singletons. Sequenced sample: blood. These receptors all stem from a man older than 75 in good health. Both conserved end residues are part of each CDR3. The D gene is left open where the match is weak. The size of a clone is reported for some rows only, either as once, few or many, or as a class for expanded clones.

>NA|TRBJ1-2|NA|TRBV7-2
TGTGCCAGCAGCTTAGGCGGCCTAGTACCTAGTGGCTACACCTTC
CASSLGGLVPSGYTF
>few|TRBJ2-7|NA|TRBV7-9
TGTGCCAGCAGCTTATTGGGGGCGCGGTACGAGCAGTACTTC
CASSLLGARYEQYF
>few|TRBJ2-5|NA|TRBV6-1
TGTGCCAGCCCCGAGTCGGCGACAAAGCAGTACTTC
CASPESATKQYF
>few|TRBJ2-7|TRBD1|TRBV20-1
TGCAGTGCTAGACCGTGGACAGGGGAAACCTACGAGCAGTACTTC
CSARPWTGETYEQYF
>few|TRBJ1-5|NA|TRBV7-2
TGTGCCAGCAGCTTAGCGGTCGGGGGGGGCAATCAGCCCCAGCATTTT
CASSLAVGGGNQPQHF
>NA|TRBJ2-3|NA|TRBV19
TGTGCCAGTAGTATGGATGGCAAAGGGTATCCGGCAGATACGCAGTATTTT
CASSMDGKGYPADTQYF
>NA|TRBJ1-2|TRBD1|TRBV24-1
TGTGCCACCAGTGATGACAGGACAGGAGGCTATGGCTACACCTTC
CATSDDRTGGYGYTF
>NA|TRBJ1-6|NA|TRBV12-3/TRBV12-4
TGTGCCAGCACCGCCGGGGGGTATAATTCACCCCTCCACTTT
CASTAGGYNSPLHF
>NA|TRBJ2-5|NA|TRBV6-1
TGTGCCGGCAGTCGCGCGGGCGGGCACGAGACCCAGTACTTC
CAGSRAGGHETQYF
>NA|TRBJ2-5|TRBD2|TRBV4-2
TGTGCCAGCAGCCCCACAGGACTAGCGGGAGACCTGGGGGAGCAGTACTTC
CASSPTGLAGDLGEQYF
>few|TRBJ2-7|NA|TRBV29-1
TGCAGCGCCGAGGGGGGTTCCTACGAGCAGTACTTC
CSAEGGSYEQYF
>NA|TRBJ1-2|TRBD1|TRBV29-1
TGCAGCGCCCCAGGGACCGGGACAGTAATAGGCGGCTACACCTTC
CSAPGTGTVIGGYTF
>NA|TRBJ1-1|NA|TRBV20-1
TGCAGTGCTAGAGATCCTTGGCGGACGAACACTGAAGCTTTCTTT
CSARDPWRTNTEAFF
>NA|TRBJ2-1|NA|TRBV7-9
TGTGCCAGCAGCCCTCGGGGGTACCGGCAGTTCTTC
CASSPRGYRQFF
>NA|TRBJ2-1|NA|TRBV27
TGTGCCAGCAGTTATATGTGGGAGGCCCAAGATGAGCAGTTCTTC
CASSYMWEAQDEQFF
>NA|TRBJ1-2|NA|TRBV7-6
TGTGCCAGCAGCTTAATGTCCGGACAGTCTCATGGCTACACCTTC
CASSLMSGQSHGYTF
>many|TRBJ2-1|NA|TRBV11-2
TGTGCCAGCAACCCGGAGGGGGTCTACAATGAGCAGTTCTTC
CASNPEGVYNEQFF
>few|TRBJ2-7|NA|TRBV14
TGTGCCAGCAGCCCGATCGAGGGGCCTCCTCTCGAGCAGTACTTC
CASSPIEGPPLEQYF
>NA|TRBJ2-7|TRBD2|TRBV18
TGTGCCAGCTCACCAGGGGTAGCGGGAGTAAATTCGGGGTACGAGCAGTACTTC
CASSPGVAGVNSGYEQYF
>NA|TRBJ1-1|NA|TRBV7-9
TGTGCCAGCAGCCCAGGGGATGAGAACACTGAAGCTTTCTTT
CASSPGDENTEAFF
>NA|TRBJ2-5|NA|TRBV29-1
TGCAGCGTTGTACCGCCGGGGACCCGGACCCAGTACTTC
CSVVPPGTRTQYF
>NA|TRBJ1-2|TRBD1|TRBV29-1
TGCAGCGCGGGACAGGGGAGCTACACCTTC
CSAGQGSYTF
>NA|TRBJ1-2|NA|TRBV18
TGTGCCAGCTCACCAACCGGGACGGCTAACTATGGCTACACCTTC
CASSPTGTANYGYTF
>NA|TRBJ2-3|NA|TRBV2
TGTGCCAGCAGCGTCCGGGACCCTGGTGCGGGCAGCACAGATACGCAGTATTTT
CASSVRDPGAGSTDTQYF
>NA|TRBJ1-1|NA|TRBV20-1
TGCAGTGCTAGAGATCGAGAGGAGGCAACAAGGGGAGCTTTCTTT
CSARDREEATRGAFF
>NA|TRBJ2-7|TRBD2|TRBV18
TGTGCCAGCTCACCTTCTGCGGGAGGGTCCCGATACGAGCAGTACTTC
CASSPSAGGSRYEQYF
>once|TRBJ1-2|NA|TRBV3-1
TGTGCCAGCAGCCAAGGCCTCGGGGGTCCCGGCTACACCTTC
CASSQGLGGPGYTF
>NA|TRBJ2-7|TRBD1|TRBV27
TGTGCCAGCACCAAGACAGGGGGCTACGAGCAGTACTTC
CASTKTGGYEQYF
>NA|TRBJ2-1|NA|TRBV5-1
TGCGCCAGCACTACCACTTCGTATAATGAGCAGTTCTTC
CASTTTSYNEQFF
>NA|TRBJ1-6|NA|TRBV21-1
TGTGCCAGAGGACATGCGAGTAATTCACCCCTCCACTTT
CARGHASNSPLHF
>few|TRBJ2-5|NA|TRBV6-6
TGTGCCAGCAGTGACTCGTACGGGACAGAGACCCAGTACTTC
CASSDSYGTETQYF
>NA|TRBJ2-5|NA|TRBV28
TGTGCCAGCAGTGTATCGGAGGGCGGGACCCAGTACTTC
CASSVSEGGTQYF
>NA|TRBJ2-5|TRBD2|TRBV5-1
TGCGCCAGCAGCTCTGGAGGTAGCGGGAGTAATCAAGAGACCCAGTACTTC
CASSSGGSGSNQETQYF
>NA|TRBJ2-4|TRBD2|TRBV20-1
TGCAGTGCCCCCGGTCTAGCGGGAGGGGGAGAAAACATTCAGTACTTC
CSAPGLAGGGENIQYF
>NA|TRBJ2-1|NA|TRBV29-1
TGCAGCGCCCAGGTGGCAGGGGTTTCAGGGGAGCAGTTCTTC
CSAQVAGVSGEQFF
>NA|TRBJ2-7|NA|TRBV10-3
TGTGCCATCAGTGAGTCATTACAGCGTCGGGCCTACGAGCAGTACTTC
CAISESLQRRAYEQYF
>NA|TRBJ2-1|TRBD1|TRBV20-1
TGCAGTGCTAGAGGTCCAGACAGGGCCTCAAGCAATGAGCAGTTCTTC
CSARGPDRASSNEQFF
>NA|TRBJ2-3|TRBD1|TRBV2
TGTGCCAGCAGAGACAGGGGAAAACACAGATACGCGTATTTT
CASRDRGKHRYAYF